This record looks at one TCR beta chain sequence and its context. The germline V gene has CDR1 LNHNV and CDR2 YYDKDF (reference sequence). This CDR3 is built from 15 residues. Between the trimmed V and J ends, which lost 5 bases and 1 base, there was a span of 14 bases. This record belongs to a study of blood T cell repertoires in COVID-19. Study at large: Specimens from acute and convalescent COVID-19 originated in the United States, Italy and Spain.

Here immunoSEQ multiplex PCR was the method, and the copy in TCRdb shows in-frame clones only, minus some. The data contain a few hundred thousand clones, roughly 90% of them singletons. The sample was PBMCs or T cells enriched from blood (not recorded which). The chain links TRBV15 to TRBJ2-5; no firm D call. The source is a woman between 18 and 29 years old who had recovered from COVID-19. The CDR3 reads CATSLSRGFQETQYF. The CDR3 nucleotides read TGTGCCACCAGCTTATCCCGCGGCTTCCAAGAGACCCAGTACTTC.